Listed below are T cell receptor beta chains from one sample, sequenced in a study of T cell responses to AZD1222 COVID-19 vaccine. Generated by immunoSEQ multiplex PCR, the TCRdb table keeps only in-frame clones and is missing some. The profile shows under 170,000 clones, approximately 90% of them singletons. The sequencing used peripheral blood, collected 28 days after the second AZD1222 dose. These receptors all stem from an adult who received the AZD1222 COVID-19 vaccine. The CDR3 runs from the conserved cysteine through the conserved F or W. D genes are given only for firm matches. A clone size is listed for some rows: how often the clone was seen (once, few, many), or a class if it is expanded.

j_call: TRBJ2-3
d_call: TRBD2
v_call: TRBV11-2
clone_size: once
cdr3_aa: CASSLVVLAGASDTQYF
cdr3_nt: TGTGCCAGCAGCTTAGTGGTTCTAGCGGGAGCATCCGATACGCAGTATTTT

j_call: TRBJ1-1
d_call: .
v_call: TRBV27
clone_size: .
cdr3_aa: CASSPQPSVNTEAFF
cdr3_nt: TGTGCCAGCAGCCCGCAGCCTAGCGTGAACACTGAAGCTTTCTTT

j_call: TRBJ1-6
d_call: .
v_call: TRBV5-1
clone_size: .
cdr3_aa: CASSWESSYNSPLHF
cdr3_nt: TGCGCCAGCAGCTGGGAGAGCTCCTATAATTCACCCCTCCACTTT

j_call: TRBJ1-4
d_call: .
v_call: TRBV5-1
clone_size: .
cdr3_aa: CASKSAGATNEKLFF
cdr3_nt: TGCGCCAGCAAGAGTGCAGGGGCAACTAATGAAAAACTGTTTTTT

j_call: TRBJ1-5
d_call: .
v_call: TRBV5-6
clone_size: once
cdr3_aa: CASSSAGGWGQPQHF
cdr3_nt: TGTGCCAGCAGCTCTGCGGGGGGTTGGGGTCAGCCCCAGCATTTT

j_call: TRBJ1-1
d_call: .
v_call: TRBV19
clone_size: .
cdr3_aa: CASRKQGKAFF
cdr3_nt: TGTGCCAGTAGGAAACAGGGAAAAGCTTTCTTT

j_call: TRBJ2-1
d_call: .
v_call: TRBV2
clone_size: .
cdr3_aa: CAEGELNNEQFF
cdr3_nt: TGTGCTGAGGGGGAGTTGAACAATGAGCAGTTCTTC

j_call: TRBJ1-5
d_call: .
v_call: TRBV24-1
clone_size: .
cdr3_aa: CATTVPGESSNQPQHF
cdr3_nt: TGTGCCACCACCGTGCCGGGGGAGAGTAGCAATCAGCCCCAGCATTTT

j_call: TRBJ1-1
d_call: TRBD1
v_call: TRBV19
clone_size: .
cdr3_aa: CASSYGWDRRFF
cdr3_nt: TGTGCCAGTAGCTACGGCTGGGACAGGCGTTTCTTT

j_call: TRBJ1-1
d_call: .
v_call: TRBV29-1
clone_size: .
cdr3_aa: CSVEDRVNLVEAFF
cdr3_nt: TGCAGCGTTGAAGACCGGGTTAATTTAGTTGAAGCTTTCTTT

j_call: TRBJ2-2
d_call: .
v_call: TRBV10-1
clone_size: .
cdr3_aa: CASSHFGSSTARQTGELFF
cdr3_nt: TGCGCCAGCAGCCATTTTGGTTCGTCGACAGCCCGCCAAACCGGGGAGCTGTTTTTT

j_call: TRBJ2-1
d_call: TRBD1
v_call: TRBV5-1
clone_size: .
cdr3_aa: CASSITGTDEQFF
cdr3_nt: TGCGCCAGCAGCATAACAGGGACAGATGAGCAGTTCTTC

j_call: TRBJ1-4
d_call: TRBD1
v_call: TRBV10-3
clone_size: .
cdr3_aa: CAISSGTGPEKLFF
cdr3_nt: TGTGCCATCAGTTCCGGGACAGGGCCCGAAAAACTGTTTTTT

j_call: TRBJ2-7
d_call: TRBD1
v_call: TRBV18
clone_size: .
cdr3_aa: CASSPGQGSYEQYF
cdr3_nt: TGTGCCAGCTCACCCGGACAGGGCAGCTACGAGCAGTACTTC

j_call: TRBJ2-7
d_call: TRBD1
v_call: TRBV7-9
clone_size: .
cdr3_aa: CASSSGTGSYEQYF
cdr3_nt: TGTGCCAGCAGCTCCGGGACAGGATCCTACGAGCAGTACTTC

j_call: TRBJ2-1
d_call: .
v_call: TRBV12-3/TRBV12-4
clone_size: .
cdr3_aa: CASSIAGGDEQFF
cdr3_nt: TGTGCCAGCAGCATTGCGGGTGGGGATGAGCAGTTCTTC

j_call: TRBJ2-1
d_call: .
v_call: TRBV7-6
clone_size: .
cdr3_aa: CASSGRGGNNEQFF
cdr3_nt: TGTGCCAGCAGCGGCCGGGGCGGGAACAATGAGCAGTTCTTC

j_call: TRBJ2-1
d_call: .
v_call: TRBV5-4
clone_size: .
cdr3_aa: CASSLHREDEQFF
cdr3_nt: TGTGCCAGCAGCTTGCACAGGGAGGATGAGCAGTTCTTC

j_call: TRBJ1-1
d_call: TRBD1
v_call: TRBV6-1
clone_size: .
cdr3_aa: CASSEKGQGAQAFF
cdr3_nt: TGTGCCAGCAGTGAAAAAGGACAGGGGGCGCAAGCTTTCTTT

j_call: TRBJ1-5
d_call: .
v_call: TRBV18
clone_size: .
cdr3_aa: CASSPGENQPQHF
cdr3_nt: TGTGCCAGCTCACCAGGGGAGAATCAGCCCCAGCATTTT

j_call: TRBJ1-2
d_call: TRBD1
v_call: TRBV5-4
clone_size: .
cdr3_aa: CASSRTGDYGYTF
cdr3_nt: TGTGCCAGCAGCCGGACAGGGGACTATGGCTACACCTTC

j_call: TRBJ1-3
d_call: .
v_call: TRBV30
clone_size: few
cdr3_aa: CAWSVRRAGNTIYF
cdr3_nt: TGTGCCTGGAGTGTACGTCGGGCTGGAAACACCATATATTTT

j_call: TRBJ2-1
d_call: .
v_call: TRBV7-9
clone_size: .
cdr3_aa: CASSLPGTPYNEQFF
cdr3_nt: TGTGCCAGCAGCTTACCAGGGACACCTTACAATGAGCAGTTCTTC

j_call: TRBJ2-3
d_call: .
v_call: TRBV9
clone_size: once
cdr3_aa: CASSTRTNQLTDTQYF
cdr3_nt: TGTGCCAGCAGCACTCGGACTAACCAACTCACAGATACGCAGTATTTT

j_call: TRBJ1-1
d_call: .
v_call: TRBV12-3/TRBV12-4
clone_size: .
cdr3_aa: CASSPRQDTEAFF
cdr3_nt: TGTGCCAGCAGTCCCAGACAGGACACTGAAGCTTTCTTT

j_call: TRBJ2-1
d_call: .
v_call: TRBV29-1
clone_size: .
cdr3_aa: CSALKSSNEQFF
cdr3_nt: TGCAGCGCCCTTAAAAGCTCTAATGAGCAGTTCTTC

j_call: TRBJ1-2
d_call: TRBD1
v_call: TRBV5-1
clone_size: .
cdr3_aa: CASSLGGTASNYGYTF
cdr3_nt: TGCGCCAGCAGCTTGGGGGGGACAGCCTCTAACTATGGCTACACCTTC

j_call: TRBJ1-1
d_call: .
v_call: TRBV24-1
clone_size: .
cdr3_aa: CATSGHGNTEAFF
cdr3_nt: TGTGCCACCAGTGGTCACGGGAACACTGAAGCTTTCTTT

j_call: TRBJ2-1
d_call: TRBD2
v_call: TRBV18
clone_size: .
cdr3_aa: CASYPAGGPGEQFF
cdr3_nt: TGTGCCAGCTACCCAGCGGGAGGGCCAGGTGAGCAGTTCTTC

j_call: TRBJ2-3
d_call: .
v_call: TRBV10-1
clone_size: .
cdr3_aa: CASSESRLADTQYF
cdr3_nt: TGCGCCAGCAGTGAGTCTAGACTAGCAGATACGCAGTATTTT

j_call: TRBJ2-3
d_call: TRBD2
v_call: TRBV28
clone_size: .
cdr3_aa: CASSLTVGGGTDTQYF
cdr3_nt: TGTGCCAGCAGTTTAACCGTGGGAGGGGGCACAGATACGCAGTATTTT

j_call: TRBJ2-7
d_call: TRBD2
v_call: TRBV7-9
clone_size: .
cdr3_aa: CASTRSGRPEQYF
cdr3_nt: TGTGCCAGCACCCGTAGCGGGAGACCCGAGCAGTACTTC

j_call: TRBJ2-2
d_call: TRBD2
v_call: TRBV2
clone_size: .
cdr3_aa: CASRVSPGGPTGELFF
cdr3_nt: TGTGCCAGCAGGGTTTCTCCGGGAGGACCAACCGGGGAGCTGTTTTTT

j_call: TRBJ2-5
d_call: .
v_call: TRBV27
clone_size: .
cdr3_aa: CASSPLGASAQTRETQYF
cdr3_nt: TGTGCCAGCAGTCCCCTGGGGGCTAGCGCACAGACCCGGGAGACCCAGTACTTC

j_call: TRBJ1-3
d_call: .
v_call: TRBV5-1
clone_size: .
cdr3_aa: CASSPEGNTIYF
cdr3_nt: TGCGCCAGCAGCCCGGAAGGAAACACCATATATTTT

j_call: TRBJ2-1
d_call: .
v_call: TRBV6-5
clone_size: .
cdr3_aa: CATLGTSGNNEQFF
cdr3_nt: TGTGCCACCCTCGGGACCTCCGGGAACAATGAGCAGTTCTTC

j_call: TRBJ2-1
d_call: .
v_call: TRBV27
clone_size: .
cdr3_aa: CASSTAVPSVNEQFF
cdr3_nt: TGTGCCAGCAGTACAGCGGTCCCAAGCGTCAATGAGCAGTTCTTC

j_call: TRBJ2-1
d_call: .
v_call: TRBV15
clone_size: .
cdr3_aa: CATSREDSGPNEQFF
cdr3_nt: TGTGCCACCAGCAGAGAGGATTCGGGGCCCAATGAGCAGTTCTTC

j_call: TRBJ2-7
d_call: TRBD1
v_call: TRBV3-1/TRBV3-2
clone_size: .
cdr3_aa: CASSPPDRGLYEQYF
cdr3_nt: TGTGCCAGCAGCCCCCCGGACAGGGGCCTCTACGAGCAGTACTTC

j_call: TRBJ1-2
d_call: .
v_call: TRBV6-1
clone_size: few
cdr3_aa: CASSDRDSYTF
cdr3_nt: TGTGCCAGCAGTGACAGGGATAGCTACACCTTC